Below, one TCR beta chain is given with its context. Its cognate antigen has yet to be identified. There are no base qualities to consult, and no much larger clone falls within one base. These data belong to a study of shared clonotypes between healthy human individuals (dated by TCRdb to about 2020). About the investigation overall: A couple of women and three men aged 18 to 49 years were included in the cohort. For each donor, CD4 naive and CD4 memory were each run on three plates, CD8 naive on two plates, and CD8 memory on one plate. To increase sequencing depth and limit assay-specific biases, TCR repertoire library preparation and sequencing were carried out by different laboratories using diverse techniques. Per donor, leukapheresis produced somewhere between about 0.8 and 9.5 billion PBMCs. The study deeply sequenced blood TCR repertoires of about 5 healthy adults to estimate repertoire size and the extent of clonotype sharing between individuals. Paper-wide results and their limitations: Because the study included a small number of donors, the genetic and exposure-history diversity represented was limited. Sampling was restricted to blood, and TCR repertoires in tissue are likely to differ from TCR repertoires in blood. When a handful of donors were compared, the shared fraction of clonotypes was approximately 5% for naive CD4, around 3.5% for naive CD8, 2.3% for memory CD4, and 0.4% for memory CD8. Incomplete sequencing was indicated by rarefaction of sorted-subset datasets, despite the large sequencing depth. Higher generation probabilities were observed for clonotypes shared by all four sorted-subset donors than for non-shared clonotypes. Based on pairwise subsampling, the degree of clonotype sharing among donors was expected to be affected by sequencing depth. Naive subsets generally had larger estimated clonotype richness than memory subsets.

CD8 naive samples were CD45RO-negative cells positively selected for CCR7, giving a CD45RA+CCR7+ population that excluded TemRA cells. Healthy HIV-negative adults with no recently reported acute infections or vaccinations were included as donors. Only Caucasian adults living in Nashville, Tennessee, USA were represented among the donors. Blood was collected by leukapheresis, and PBMCs were isolated by Ficoll-Histopaque density gradient centrifugation and then cryopreserved in liquid nitrogen vapor phase. Purity and quantity of every magnetically sorted T cell population were checked by analytical flow cytometry. Each sorted fraction had its genomic DNA isolated and then quantified by UV absorbance on a Nanodrop 2000c. Using the deep immunoSEQ assay, TCR CDR3 regions were amplified from genomic DNA by multiplex PCR. For each cell subset, the extracted genomic DNA was distributed evenly across all wells of several immunoSEQ 96-well plates, and each plate served as one replicate. For sorted subsets, approximately 200 ng of genomic DNA, equivalent to around 31,000 T cell genomes, went into each replicate PCR. Purified libraries were measured with a Qubit 3.0 fluorometer, size-checked on a Bioanalyzer 2100, and measured again with the KAPA Library Quantification kit. A separate single-read 150-cycle Illumina NextSeq 550 flow cell was used to sequence each immunoSEQ 96-well plate. Per the original workflow: The immunoSEQ output contained only junctional sequences without quality scores, so filtering could not match that applied to full-length reads. Sequences were annotated with PyIR, a Python wrapper for IgBLAST v1.9, using IMGT germline references to assign V/J genes and CDR3. Any read was removed if the V/J assignment was weak (E-value above 1e-6), the CDR3 was missing, or the read contained stop codons, out-of-frame junctions, or ambiguous translated residues. A V3J clonotype was defined by an identical inferred V gene, J gene, and CDR3 amino acid sequence. Percentage overlap between repertoires was computed as shared unique clonotypes divided by the size of the smaller repertoire. Three approaches were used to assess repertoire richness: RTK rarefaction, the Chao1 estimator, and Recon v2.1 estimates of unobserved clonotypes. OLGA was used to compute generation probabilities for all TCRbeta clonotypes that the gDNA method yielded from four donors. TCRdb limited this immuneACCESS table to in-frame rearrangements with V and J called. A share of clones is missing; checked studies link under half to unresolved V genes, and the rest is unexplained. The DNA was the basis for D and trimming; V, J and clone size are from that table. The sample profile shows millions of clones; about 95% of them were found once. The ten largest clones capture around 1.1% of the sample.

The CDR3 numbers 16 residues from cysteine through phenylalanine. CDR3 DNA only is kept here, 48 bases in frame from base 1. CDR1 is given as LGHNA and CDR2 as YSLEER, both from the germline V gene. Germline trimming amounts to 1 base on V and 10 bases on J, with 10 as the count of junction bases outside the gene matches. This chain is built from TRBV4-3 and TRBJ1-6; 7 bases in between match TRBD1. The sequenced sample was naive CD8+ T cells sorted from blood. The cell subset or site label on this specimen signifies: CD45RA+CCR7+. This clonotype was obtained from a young man in good health. CDR3 loop: CASSQGMGQPQSPLHF. The sequenced DNA: TGCGCCAGCAGCCAAGGTATGGGACAGCCGCAATCACCCCTCCACTTT.